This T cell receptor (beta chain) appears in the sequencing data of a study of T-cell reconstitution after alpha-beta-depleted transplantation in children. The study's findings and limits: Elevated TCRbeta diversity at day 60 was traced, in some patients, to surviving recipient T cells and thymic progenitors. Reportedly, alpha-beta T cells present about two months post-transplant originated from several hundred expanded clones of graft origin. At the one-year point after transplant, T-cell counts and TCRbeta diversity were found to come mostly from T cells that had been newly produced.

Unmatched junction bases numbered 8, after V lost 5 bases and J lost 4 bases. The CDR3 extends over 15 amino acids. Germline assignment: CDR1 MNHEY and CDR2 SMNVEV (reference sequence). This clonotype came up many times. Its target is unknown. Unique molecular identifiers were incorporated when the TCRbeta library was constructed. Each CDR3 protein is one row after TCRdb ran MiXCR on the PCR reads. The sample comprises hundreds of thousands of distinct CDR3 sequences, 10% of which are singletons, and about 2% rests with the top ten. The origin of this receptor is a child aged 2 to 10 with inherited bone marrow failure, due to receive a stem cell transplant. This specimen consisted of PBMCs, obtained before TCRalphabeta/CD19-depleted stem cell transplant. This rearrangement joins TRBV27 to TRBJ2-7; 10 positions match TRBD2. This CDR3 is CASSNPLAGEYEQYF. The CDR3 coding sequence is TGTGCCAGCAGTAACCCCCTAGCGGGAGAGTACGAGCAGTACTTC.